A selection of T cell receptor beta chains follows, all from one sample in a study of identical twins. TCRdb ran MiXCR on the 5' RACE reads and lists one entry per CDR3 protein. The sample carries about 250,000 distinct CDR3 sequences, roughly 8.7% recorded once. The data were also submitted as part of a second study, on yellow fever vaccine responses in identical twins.

Sample: CD8+ T cells sorted from blood. These receptors were collected from a woman younger than 35 in good health. Both conserved end residues are part of each CDR3. A D gene is named only where the DNA matches it firmly. Clone size is not always given. Where it is, it says once, few, many or a class for expanded clones.

abundance	j_gene	d_gene	v_gene	CDR3aa	CDR3nt
many	TRBJ2-7	TRBD1	TRBV7-9	CASSLRDRDYEQYF	TGTGCCAGCAGCTTAAGGGACAGGGACTACGAGCAGTACTTC
few	TRBJ2-1	TRBD2	TRBV30	CAWSRLAGGWDEQFF	TGTGCCTGGAGTCGGCTAGCGGGAGGTTGGGATGAGCAGTTCTTC
many	TRBJ2-7	-	TRBV7-9	CASSLGGREYEQYF	TGTGCCAGCAGCTTAGGGGGTAGAGAGTACGAGCAGTACTTC
-	TRBJ1-5	-	TRBV15	CATSSNSNQPQHF	TGTGCCACCAGCAGCAATAGCAATCAGCCCCAGCATTTT
-	TRBJ2-5	-	TRBV20-1	CSARYIGVGETQYF	TGCAGTGCTCGCTACATTGGGGTGGGGGAGACCCAGTACTTC
many	TRBJ2-7	-	TRBV4-2	CASSQESGGFYEQYF	TGTGCCAGCAGCCAAGAGTCAGGGGGGTTCTACGAGCAGTACTTC
few	TRBJ2-2	TRBD1	TRBV3-1	CASSHPTGPNTGELFF	TGTGCCAGCAGCCATCCGACAGGGCCGAACACCGGGGAGCTGTTTTTT
many	TRBJ1-5	-	TRBV12-3/TRBV12-4	CASSRQDSNQPQHF	TGTGCCAGCAGTAGACAGGATAGCAATCAGCCCCAGCATTTT
few	TRBJ2-7	-	TRBV29-1	CSVEIGEGYEQYF	TGCAGCGTTGAAATTGGGGAAGGGTACGAGCAGTACTTC
few	TRBJ2-2	-	TRBV4-2	CASSPPGGRGPNTGELFF	TGTGCCAGCAGCCCACCGGGTGGGCGGGGGCCGAACACCGGGGAGCTGTTTTTT
-	TRBJ2-1	-	TRBV2	CAIASSYNEQFF	TGTGCCATAGCTAGCTCCTACAATGAGCAGTTCTTC
few	TRBJ1-4	TRBD1	TRBV15	CATSRDIYRGPTLNEKLFF	TGTGCCACCAGCAGAGATATTTACAGGGGCCCCACCCTTAATGAAAAACTGTTTTTT
-	TRBJ2-3	-	TRBV4-1	CASSLSPTATDTQYF	TGCGCCAGCAGCCTAAGCCCCACGGCCACAGATACGCAGTATTTT
many	TRBJ2-7	-	TRBV29-1	CSVEGSGSYEQYF	TGCAGCGTTGAAGGATCGGGGTCCTACGAGCAGTACTTC
-	TRBJ1-3	-	TRBV25-1	CASGRGGAGNTIYF	TGTGCCAGCGGACGGGGAGGAGCTGGAAACACCATATATTTT
few	TRBJ1-2	-	TRBV29-1	CSVADGNYGYTF	TGCAGCGTTGCGGACGGAAACTATGGCTACACCTTC
few	TRBJ2-1	-	TRBV29-1	CSVVFYNEQFF	TGCAGCGTTGTCTTCTACAATGAGCAGTTCTTC
-	TRBJ2-7	TRBD1	TRBV7-9	CASSSTKDRAQTYEQYF	TGTGCCAGCAGCTCTACAAAAGACAGGGCGCAAACCTACGAGCAGTACTTC
few	TRBJ1-5	-	TRBV7-2	CASSLSGIWQPQHF	TGTGCCAGCAGCTTATCCGGGATATGGCAGCCCCAGCATTTT
few	TRBJ2-3	-	TRBV29-1	CSVKDPESTQYF	TGCAGCGTGAAGGACCCCGAGAGTACGCAGTATTTT
many	TRBJ2-2	-	TRBV10-2	CAGRAPDSGELFF	TGCGCCGGACGGGCCCCGGACTCCGGGGAGCTGTTTTTT
few	TRBJ2-1	TRBD1	TRBV6-2/TRBV6-3	CASNYGTGGNEQFF	TGTGCCAGCAACTACGGGACAGGGGGCAATGAGCAGTTCTTC
many	TRBJ2-1	-	TRBV12-3/TRBV12-4	CASEKAYNEQFF	TGTGCCTCCGAGAAGGCCTACAATGAGCAGTTCTTC
-	TRBJ1-1	-	TRBV27	CASSTRTASGSLEAFF	TGTGCCAGCAGTACCAGGACAGCCTCGGGATCACTTGAAGCTTTCTTT
many	TRBJ2-2	TRBD2	TRBV29-1	CSVSGGSSGELFF	TGCAGCGTCTCGGGGGGGTCGAGCGGGGAGCTGTTTTTT
many	TRBJ2-1	TRBD1	TRBV12-3/TRBV12-4	CASSIRDRDNEQFF	TGTGCCAGCAGTATCCGGGACAGAGACAATGAGCAGTTCTTC
few	TRBJ1-1	-	TRBV6-5	CASSYGVIHTEAFF	TGTGCCAGCAGTTACGGCGTGATCCACACTGAAGCTTTCTTT
few	TRBJ2-1	TRBD2	TRBV20-1	CSAQPRTSASYNEQFF	TGCAGTGCTCAACCGAGGACTAGCGCATCCTACAATGAGCAGTTCTTC
few	TRBJ2-4	-	TRBV7-8	CASSLDGGTKNIQYF	TGTGCCAGCAGCTTAGATGGGGGGACCAAAAACATTCAGTACTTC
-	TRBJ2-2	TRBD2	TRBV14	CASSQEAGANTGELFF	TGTGCCAGCAGCCAGGAGGCGGGGGCGAACACCGGGGAGCTGTTTTTT
many	TRBJ2-7	-	TRBV10-2	CASSESYEQYF	TGCGCCAGCAGTGAGTCCTACGAGCAGTACTTC
-	TRBJ2-7	-	TRBV5-1	CASSLAVGYYEQYF	TGCGCCAGCAGCTTGGCCGTCGGTTACTACGAGCAGTACTTC
few	TRBJ2-3	-	TRBV7-2	CASSLPHPGDFTDTQYF	TGTGCCAGCAGCCTACCCCACCCCGGCGATTTCACAGATACGCAGTATTTT
-	TRBJ2-5	-	TRBV13	CASSLSTPGQANQETQYF	TGTGCCAGCAGCTTATCCACACCGGGACAAGCGAACCAAGAGACCCAGTACTTC
few	TRBJ2-5	-	TRBV4-3	CASSQDSLPLRGEETQYF	TGCGCCAGCAGCCAAGATAGTCTGCCTCTCAGGGGGGAAGAGACCCAGTACTTC
-	TRBJ2-7	-	TRBV12-3/TRBV12-4	CASSPTSGRSYEQYF	TGTGCCAGCAGCCCCACCTCAGGGCGGTCCTACGAGCAGTACTTC
few	TRBJ1-5	-	TRBV7-2	CASSRIEEGNQPQHF	TGTGCCAGCAGCCGAATCGAGGAAGGCAATCAGCCCCAGCATTTT
many	TRBJ2-3	TRBD2	TRBV12-3/TRBV12-4	CASSKAGTSPDTQYF	TGTGCCAGCAGTAAAGCCGGGACTAGCCCAGATACGCAGTATTTT
many	TRBJ2-3	TRBD2	TRBV6-4	CASSDSSGGAGTQYF	TGTGCCAGCAGTGATTCTAGCGGGGGGGCCGGTACGCAGTATTTT
-	TRBJ2-7	-	TRBV27	CASSFTWSWSYEQYF	TGTGCCAGCAGTTTTACATGGAGCTGGTCCTACGAGCAGTACTTC
few	TRBJ1-4	-	TRBV14	CASSQTTGNEKLFF	TGTGCCAGCAGCCAGACGACGGGGAATGAAAAACTGTTTTTT
-	TRBJ2-3	-	TRBV20-1	CSAREIADSTDTQYF	TGCAGTGCTAGGGAAATAGCGGACAGCACAGATACGCAGTATTTT
few	TRBJ1-1	-	TRBV7-9	CASSFNMGMDTEAFF	TGTGCCAGCAGCTTTAATATGGGGATGGACACTGAAGCTTTCTTT
-	TRBJ1-1	TRBD1	TRBV11-2	CASSSLDRVATEAFF	TGTGCCAGCAGCTCCTTGGACAGGGTGGCGACTGAAGCTTTCTTT
few	TRBJ2-1	TRBD2	TRBV7-8	CASNSAGAANEQFF	TGTGCCAGCAACTCAGCGGGAGCTGCGAATGAGCAGTTCTTC
-	TRBJ2-1	-	TRBV5-4	CASSLGGSGYDDEQFF	TGTGCCAGCAGCTTGGGGGGATCGGGGTATGACGATGAGCAGTTCTTC
many	TRBJ2-3	TRBD2	TRBV7-2	CASSPNLLAGDTQYF	TGTGCCAGCAGCCCGAACCTACTAGCGGGAGATACGCAGTATTTT
many	TRBJ1-1	-	TRBV6-4	CASSDSWGRGEAFF	TGTGCCAGCAGTGACTCTTGGGGGAGAGGCGAAGCTTTCTTT
few	TRBJ2-2	-	TRBV18	CASSPGSVVNTGELFF	TGTGCCAGCTCACCGGGCAGTGTGGTGAACACCGGGGAGCTGTTTTTT
few	TRBJ2-7	TRBD2	TRBV11-1	CASSWELAGEQYF	TGTGCCAGCAGCTGGGAACTAGCGGGCGAGCAGTACTTC
few	TRBJ2-5	-	TRBV7-8	CASSLFEGALGETQYF	TGTGCCAGCAGCTTATTTGAGGGCGCGTTAGGGGAGACCCAGTACTTC
few	TRBJ1-1	-	TRBV3-1	CASSQENRDPEAFF	TGTGCCAGCAGCCAAGAGAACAGGGACCCTGAAGCTTTCTTT